This T cell receptor (beta chain) was sequenced for a study of T cell responses to AZD1222 COVID-19 vaccine. Data came from immunoSEQ multiplex PCR; TCRdb stores just in-frame clones and leaves some out. The data show roughly 49,000 clones, about 74% seen once. The length of the CDR3 is 15 residues. Germline assignment: CDR1 LGHDT and CDR2 YNNKEL (reference sequence). Trimming cost V 1 base and J 5 bases, with 14 bases left between them. The sequence was obtained from an adult in good health. The source was peripheral blood, collected on day 0 of AZD1222 vaccination. V gene TRBV3-1 (or the pseudogene TRBV3-2) combines with J gene TRBJ2-5; TRBD1 or TRBD2 may be the D gene (5 bases each). CDR3 DNA: TGTGCCAGCAGCCAAGGTCAGACATGGGGGGAGACCCAGTACTTC. This translates into CASSQGQTWGETQYF.